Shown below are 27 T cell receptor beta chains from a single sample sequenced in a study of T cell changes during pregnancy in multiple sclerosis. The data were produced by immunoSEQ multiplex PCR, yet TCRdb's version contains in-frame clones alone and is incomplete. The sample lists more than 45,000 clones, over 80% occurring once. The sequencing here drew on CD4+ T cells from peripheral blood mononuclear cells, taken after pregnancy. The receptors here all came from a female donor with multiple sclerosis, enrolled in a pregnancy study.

This CDR3 reads CASSLNRRQGLSTDTQYF. DNA of the CDR3: TGTGCCAGCAGCCTCAACCGCAGACAGGGGCTTAGCACAGATACGCAGTATTTT. J is TRBJ2-3 and V is TRBV5-7, with 8 bases matching TRBD1. TRBV5-7 is recorded as an ORF, its role being uncertain. This CDR3 has 18 amino acids. V lost 4 bases, J lost 0 bases, and 13 bases stayed unmatched.

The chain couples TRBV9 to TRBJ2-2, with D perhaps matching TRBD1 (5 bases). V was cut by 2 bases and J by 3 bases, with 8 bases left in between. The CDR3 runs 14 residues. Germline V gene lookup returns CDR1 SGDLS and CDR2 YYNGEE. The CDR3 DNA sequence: TGTGCCAGCAGCGTCTTAGGGGACACCGGGGAGCTGTTTTTT. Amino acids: CASSVLGDTGELFF.

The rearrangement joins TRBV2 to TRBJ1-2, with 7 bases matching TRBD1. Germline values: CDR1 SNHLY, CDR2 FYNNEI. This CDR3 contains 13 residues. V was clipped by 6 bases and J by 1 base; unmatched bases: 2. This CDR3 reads CASSRDSNYGYTF. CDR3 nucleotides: TGTGCCAGCAGCCGGGACAGTAACTATGGCTACACCTTC.

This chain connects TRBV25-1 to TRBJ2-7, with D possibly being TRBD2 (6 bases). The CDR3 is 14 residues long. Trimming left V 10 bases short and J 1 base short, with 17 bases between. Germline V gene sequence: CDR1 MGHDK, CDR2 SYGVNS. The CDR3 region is CATSGTDLSYEQYF. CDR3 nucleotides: TGTGCCACTTCCGGGACTGACCTTTCCTACGAGCAGTACTTC.

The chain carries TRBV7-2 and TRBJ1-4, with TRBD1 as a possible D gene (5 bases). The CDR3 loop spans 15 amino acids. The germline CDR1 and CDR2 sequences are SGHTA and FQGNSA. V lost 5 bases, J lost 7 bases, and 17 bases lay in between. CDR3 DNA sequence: TGTGCCAGCAGCCAAGTCGGGGGGTGGAGTGAAAAACTGTTTTTT. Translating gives CASSQVGGWSEKLFF. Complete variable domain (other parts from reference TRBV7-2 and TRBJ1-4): GAGVSQSPSNKVTEKGKDVELRCDPISGHTALYWYRQSLGQGLEFLIYFQGNSAPDKSGLPSDRFSAERTGGSVSTLTIQRTQQEDSAVYLCASSQVGGWSEKLFFGSGTQLSVL.

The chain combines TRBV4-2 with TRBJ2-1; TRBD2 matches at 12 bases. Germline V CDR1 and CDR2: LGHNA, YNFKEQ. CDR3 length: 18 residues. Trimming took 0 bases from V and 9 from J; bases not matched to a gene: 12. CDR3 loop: CASSQERLAGVVMGEQFF. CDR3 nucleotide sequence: TGTGCCAGCAGCCAAGAAAGACTAGCGGGGGTCGTTATGGGTGAGCAGTTCTTC.

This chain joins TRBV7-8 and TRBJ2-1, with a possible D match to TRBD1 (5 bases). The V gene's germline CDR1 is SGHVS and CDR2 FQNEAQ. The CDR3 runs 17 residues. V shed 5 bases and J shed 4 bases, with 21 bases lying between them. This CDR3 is CASSRLRGHQSYNEQFF. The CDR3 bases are TGTGCCAGCAGCCGCCTGAGAGGACATCAGAGTTACAATGAGCAGTTCTTC.

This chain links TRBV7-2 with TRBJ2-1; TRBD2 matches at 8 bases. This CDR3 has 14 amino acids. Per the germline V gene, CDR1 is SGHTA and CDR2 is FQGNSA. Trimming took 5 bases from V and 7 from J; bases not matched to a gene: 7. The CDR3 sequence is CASSRGGGSNEQFF. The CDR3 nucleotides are TGTGCCAGCAGCCGTGGCGGGGGGAGTAATGAGCAGTTCTTC.

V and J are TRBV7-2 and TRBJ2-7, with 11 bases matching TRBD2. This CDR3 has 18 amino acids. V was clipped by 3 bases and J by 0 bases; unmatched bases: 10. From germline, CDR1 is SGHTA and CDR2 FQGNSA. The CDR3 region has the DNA TGTGCCAGCAGCTTCACCCTAGCGGGGGGCTCGGGCTCCTACGAGCAGTACTTC. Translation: CASSFTLAGGSGSYEQYF.

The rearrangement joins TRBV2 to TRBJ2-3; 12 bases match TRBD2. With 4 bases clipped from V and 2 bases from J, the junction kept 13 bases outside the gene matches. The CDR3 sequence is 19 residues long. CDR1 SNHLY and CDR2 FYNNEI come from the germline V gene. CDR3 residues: CASSAHPGTSGFFTDTQYF. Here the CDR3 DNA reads TGTGCCAGCAGTGCCCACCCCGGGACTAGCGGGTTTTTCACAGATACGCAGTATTTT. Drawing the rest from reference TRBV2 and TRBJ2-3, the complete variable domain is EPEVTQTPSHQVTQMGQEVILRCVPISNHLYFYWYRQILGQKVEFLVSFYNNEISEKSEIFDDQFSVERPDGSNFTLKIRSTKLEDSAMYFCASSAHPGTSGFFTDTQYFGPGTRLTVL.

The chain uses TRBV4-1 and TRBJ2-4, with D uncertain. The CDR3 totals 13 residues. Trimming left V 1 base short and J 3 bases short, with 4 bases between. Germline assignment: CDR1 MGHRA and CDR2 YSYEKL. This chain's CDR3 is CASSQGGKNIQYF. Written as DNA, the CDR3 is TGCGCCAGCAGCCAAGGAGGCAAAAACATTCAGTACTTC.

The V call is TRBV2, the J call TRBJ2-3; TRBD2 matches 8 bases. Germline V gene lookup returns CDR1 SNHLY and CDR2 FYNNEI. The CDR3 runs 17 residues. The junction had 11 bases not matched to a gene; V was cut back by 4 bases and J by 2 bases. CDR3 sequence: CASSGGPERGSTDTQYF. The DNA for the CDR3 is TGTGCCAGCAGTGGGGGCCCCGAGCGGGGGTCCACAGATACGCAGTATTTT.

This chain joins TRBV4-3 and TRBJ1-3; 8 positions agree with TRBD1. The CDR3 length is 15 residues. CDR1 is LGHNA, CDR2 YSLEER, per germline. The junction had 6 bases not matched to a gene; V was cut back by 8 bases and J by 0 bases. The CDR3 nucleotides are TGCGCCAGCGGAAACAGGGGGATCTCTGGAAACACCATATATTTT. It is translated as CASGNRGISGNTIYF.

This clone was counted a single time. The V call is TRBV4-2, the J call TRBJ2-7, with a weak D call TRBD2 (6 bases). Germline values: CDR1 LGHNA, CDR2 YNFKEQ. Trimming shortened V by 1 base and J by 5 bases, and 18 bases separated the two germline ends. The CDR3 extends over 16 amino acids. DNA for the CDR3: TGTGCCAGCAGCCAAGGGGGCGGGGTAGGATCCCACGAGCAGTACTTC. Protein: CASSQGGGVGSHEQYF.

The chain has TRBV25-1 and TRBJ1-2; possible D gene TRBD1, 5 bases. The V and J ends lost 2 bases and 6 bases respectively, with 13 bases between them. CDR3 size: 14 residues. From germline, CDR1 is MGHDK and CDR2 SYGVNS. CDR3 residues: CASSEIGLGDGYTF. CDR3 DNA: TGTGCCAGCAGTGAAATAGGGCTAGGGGATGGCTACACCTTC.

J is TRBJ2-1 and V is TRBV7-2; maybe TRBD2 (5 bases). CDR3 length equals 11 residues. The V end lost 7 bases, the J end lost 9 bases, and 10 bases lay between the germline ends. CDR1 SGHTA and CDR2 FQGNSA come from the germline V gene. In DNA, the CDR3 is TGTGCCAGCACCGTTGGAGGTGAGCAGTTCTTC. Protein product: CASTVGGEQFF.

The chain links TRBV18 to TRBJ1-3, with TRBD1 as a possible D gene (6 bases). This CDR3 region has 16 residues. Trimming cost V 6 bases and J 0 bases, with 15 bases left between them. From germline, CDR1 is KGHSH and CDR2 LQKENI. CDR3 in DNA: TGTGCCAGCTCCAACGACGGACAGCGCTCTGGAAACACCATATATTTT. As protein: CASSNDGQRSGNTIYF.

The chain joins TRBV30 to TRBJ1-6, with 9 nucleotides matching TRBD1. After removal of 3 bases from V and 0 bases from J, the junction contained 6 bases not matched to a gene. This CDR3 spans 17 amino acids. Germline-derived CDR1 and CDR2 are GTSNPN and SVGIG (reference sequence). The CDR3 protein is CAWRGGTGFSYNSPLHF. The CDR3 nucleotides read TGTGCCTGGAGAGGGGGGACAGGGTTCTCCTATAATTCACCCCTCCACTTT.

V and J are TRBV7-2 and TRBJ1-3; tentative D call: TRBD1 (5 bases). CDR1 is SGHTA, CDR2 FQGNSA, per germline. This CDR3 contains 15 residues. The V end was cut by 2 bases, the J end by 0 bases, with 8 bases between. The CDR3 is CASSLLGVSGNTIYF. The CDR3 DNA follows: TGTGCCAGCAGCTTATTAGGGGTCTCTGGAAACACCATATATTTT.

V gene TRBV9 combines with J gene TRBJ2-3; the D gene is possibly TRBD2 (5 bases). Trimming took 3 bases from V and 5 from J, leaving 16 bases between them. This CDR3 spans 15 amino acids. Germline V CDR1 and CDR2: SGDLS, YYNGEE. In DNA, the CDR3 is TGTGCCAGCAGCGGCCCGCGGGCCTATCAAGATACGCAGTATTTT. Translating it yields CASSGPRAYQDTQYF.

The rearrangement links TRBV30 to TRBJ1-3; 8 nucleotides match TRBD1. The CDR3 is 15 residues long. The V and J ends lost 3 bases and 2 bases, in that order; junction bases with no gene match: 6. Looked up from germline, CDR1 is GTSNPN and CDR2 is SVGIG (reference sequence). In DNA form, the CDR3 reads TGTGCCTGGAGGTGGGCCAGGGGGCCTGGAAACACCATATATTTT. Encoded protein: CAWRWARGPGNTIYF.

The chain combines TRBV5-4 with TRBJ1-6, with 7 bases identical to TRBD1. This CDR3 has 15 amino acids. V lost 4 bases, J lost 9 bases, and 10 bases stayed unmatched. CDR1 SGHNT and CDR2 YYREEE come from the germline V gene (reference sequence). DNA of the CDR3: TGTGCCAGCAGCCAACAGGGGACAGCACGTTCACCCCTCCACTTT. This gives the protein CASSQQGTARSPLHF.

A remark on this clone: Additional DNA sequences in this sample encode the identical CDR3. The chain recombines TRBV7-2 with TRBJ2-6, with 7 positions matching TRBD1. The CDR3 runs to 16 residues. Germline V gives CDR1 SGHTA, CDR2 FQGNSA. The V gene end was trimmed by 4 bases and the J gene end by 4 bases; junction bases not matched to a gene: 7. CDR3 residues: CASSSSGGTGANVLTF. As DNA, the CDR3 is TGTGCCAGCAGCTCCTCAGGGGGAACGGGGGCCAACGTCCTGACTTTC. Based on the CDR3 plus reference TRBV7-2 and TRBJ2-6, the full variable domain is GAGVSQSPSNKVTEKGKDVELRCDPISGHTALYWYRQSLGQGLEFLIYFQGNSAPDKSGLPSDRFSAERTGGSVSTLTIQRTQQEDSAVYLCASSSSGGTGANVLTFGAGSRLTVL.

This CDR3 reads CASSEYRGDGKLFF. The DNA for the CDR3 is TGTGCCAGCAGTGAATACAGGGGAGATGGGAAACTGTTTTTT. V is TRBV6-1 and J is TRBJ1-4; 7 nucleotides line up with TRBD1. Germline lookup yields CDR1 MNHNS and CDR2 SASEGT. The ends lost 2 bases at V and 11 bases at J; junction bases unmatched: 8. CDR3 length: 14 amino acids.

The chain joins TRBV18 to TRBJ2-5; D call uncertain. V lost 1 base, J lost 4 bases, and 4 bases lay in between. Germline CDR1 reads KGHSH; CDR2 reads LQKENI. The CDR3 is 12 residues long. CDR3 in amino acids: CASSPLGETQYF. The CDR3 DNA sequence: TGTGCCAGCTCACCACTCGGAGAGACCCAGTACTTC.

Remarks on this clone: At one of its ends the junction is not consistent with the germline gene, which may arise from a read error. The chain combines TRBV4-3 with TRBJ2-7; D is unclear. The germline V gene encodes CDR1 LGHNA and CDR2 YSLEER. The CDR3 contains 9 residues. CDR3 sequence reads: CASSQEPYF. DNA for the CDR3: TGCGCCAGCAGCCAGGAGCCGTACTTC.

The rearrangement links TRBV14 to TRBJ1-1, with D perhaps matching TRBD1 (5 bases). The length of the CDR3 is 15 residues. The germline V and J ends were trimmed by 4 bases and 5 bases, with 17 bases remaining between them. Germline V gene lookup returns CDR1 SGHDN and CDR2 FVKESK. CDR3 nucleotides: TGTGCCAGCAGCCTCGAAAGGGGATCGAGGACTGAAGCTTTCTTT. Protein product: CASSLERGSRTEAFF. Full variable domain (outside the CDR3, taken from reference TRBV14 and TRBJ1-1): EAGVTQFPSHSVIEKGQTVTLRCDPISGHDNLYWYRRVMGKEIKFLLHFVKESKQDESGMPNNRFLAERTGGTYSTLKVQPAELEDSGVYFCASSLERGSRTEAFFGQGTRLTVV.